The rows below give T cell receptor beta chains drawn from one sample of a study of T cells in Graves' hyperthyroidism and ophthalmopathy. One entry per CDR3 protein, called by TCRdb with MiXCR from the multiplex PCR reads. In the table there are about 380,000 distinct CDR3 sequences, about a fifth of which are singletons. Sequencing input: blood. The receptor set was obtained from a young man with Graves' ophthalmopathy. Each CDR3 is given with its conserved first and last residue. D genes are given only for firm matches. Part of the rows lack a size; the others show once, few, many or a class for expanded clones.

V,length,size,D,J,CDR3,DNA
TRBV7-8,19,NA,NA,TRBJ2-7,CASSLGGPHRSGTSYEQYF,TGTGCCAGCAGCTTAGGGGGCCCACACCGGAGCGGTACTTCCTACGAGCAGTACTTC
TRBV5-1,14,NA,TRBD2,TRBJ2-5,CASSISGGEETQYF,TGCGCCAGCAGTATAAGCGGGGGAGAAGAGACCCAGTACTTC
TRBV15,12,few,NA,TRBJ2-1,CATSRTDNEQFF,TGTGCCACCAGCAGAACAGATAATGAGCAGTTCTTC
TRBV4-1,15,NA,NA,TRBJ1-6,CASSQARGVLSPLHF,TGCGCCAGCAGCCAGGCTAGAGGGGTTCTTTCACCCCTCCACTTT
TRBV18,16,many,TRBD2,TRBJ2-3,CASSPPLAGAADTQYF,TGTGCCAGCTCACCCCCACTAGCGGGGGCTGCAGATACGCAGTATTTT
TRBV5-8,13,NA,TRBD1,TRBJ1-1,CASTGTEHSEAFF,TGTGCCAGCACCGGGACAGAACATAGCGAAGCTTTCTTT
TRBV7-9,16,many,TRBD1,TRBJ1-1,CASSPRDRGPDTEAFF,TGTGCCAGCAGCCCCCGGGACAGGGGGCCCGACACTGAAGCTTTCTTT
TRBV28,14,NA,NA,TRBJ2-7,CASSSQGTPYEQYF,TGTGCCAGCAGTTCCCAGGGGACTCCCTACGAGCAGTACTTC
TRBV14,16,few,NA,TRBJ2-7,CASSQDRFGGSYEQYF,TGTGCCAGCAGCCAAGATCGGTTCGGGGGCTCCTACGAGCAGTACTTC
TRBV29-1,18,NA,NA,TRBJ1-1,CSVESSVGTESLNTGAFF,TGCAGCGTTGAGAGTTCTGTCGGGACGGAGAGTTTGAACACTGGAGCTTTCTTT
TRBV28,13,many,TRBD1,TRBJ2-1,CASSPGQTGEQFF,TGTGCCAGCAGCCCCGGGCAGACAGGGGAGCAGTTCTTC
TRBV20-1,14,NA,NA,TRBJ1-1,CSAREWGRRTEAFF,TGCAGTGCTAGAGAATGGGGGCGAAGGACTGAAGCTTTCTTT
TRBV6-5,13,many,NA,TRBJ1-1,CASSYSADTEAFF,TGTGCCAGCAGTTACTCAGCTGACACTGAAGCTTTCTTT
TRBV7-2,15,few,NA,TRBJ2-7,CASSPAGSSSYEQYF,TGTGCCAGCAGCCCCGCGGGCTCGAGCTCCTACGAGCAGTACTTC
TRBV12-3/TRBV12-4,13,many,NA,TRBJ1-1,CASNPLGNTEAFF,TGTGCCAGCAATCCTCTTGGGAACACTGAAGCTTTCTTT
TRBV20-1,16,many,TRBD1,TRBJ2-5,CSARLPFTGGGRTQYF,TGCAGTGCTAGACTTCCCTTTACAGGGGGCGGGAGGACCCAGTACTTC
TRBV20-1,17,many,TRBD2,TRBJ2-3,CSASHLMGSGGTDTQYF,TGCAGTGCTAGCCACCTAATGGGAAGCGGGGGAACAGATACGCAGTATTTT
TRBV11-1,16,many,TRBD2,TRBJ2-1,CASSPSNVAGVDEQFF,TGTGCCAGCAGCCCATCAAACGTAGCGGGCGTCGATGAGCAGTTCTTC
TRBV5-1,15,NA,TRBD1,TRBJ1-3,CASSPWTGFGNTIYF,TGCGCCAGCAGCCCATGGACAGGGTTTGGAAACACCATATATTTT
TRBV6-5,13,NA,TRBD1,TRBJ2-7,CASSWGQGLEQYF,TGTGCCAGCAGTTGGGGACAGGGATTGGAGCAGTACTTC
TRBV12-3/TRBV12-4,16,many,NA,TRBJ1-5,CASSLGGHPPSQPQHF,TGTGCCAGCAGTTTAGGAGGCCACCCACCGAGTCAGCCCCAGCATTTT
TRBV6-2/TRBV6-3,16,many,NA,TRBJ2-5,CASSYHRVLNQETQYF,TGTGCCAGCAGTTACCACAGGGTCCTGAACCAAGAGACCCAGTACTTC
TRBV19,16,many,NA,TRBJ1-1,CASSKGGGRLETEAFF,TGTGCCAGTAGTAAGGGCGGGGGACGGCTGGAGACTGAAGCTTTCTTT
TRBV20-1,13,few,NA,TRBJ1-1,CSARSGGDTEAFF,TGCAGTGCTAGATCTGGGGGCGACACTGAAGCTTTCTTT
TRBV7-8,11,many,NA,TRBJ2-7,CASSHLQKQYF,TGTGCCAGCAGCCACCTGCAGAAGCAGTACTTC
TRBV5-1,12,many,NA,TRBJ2-1,CASSQGYNEQFF,TGCGCCAGCAGCCAGGGTTACAATGAGCAGTTCTTC
TRBV12-3/TRBV12-4,14,many,NA,TRBJ1-1,CASSLGADYTEAFF,TGTGCCAGCAGTTTAGGAGCAGACTACACTGAAGCTTTCTTT
TRBV6-1,13,NA,NA,TRBJ1-4,CATSPREQEKLFF,TGTGCCACCAGTCCCCGGGAGCAGGAAAAACTGTTTTTT
TRBV7-2,15,many,NA,TRBJ1-2,CASSLAGTENYGYTF,TGTGCCAGCAGCTTAGCCGGGACGGAAAACTATGGCTACACCTTC
TRBV6-2/TRBV6-3,17,NA,TRBD1,TRBJ2-2,CASSYSRTGVRGGELFF,TGTGCCAGCAGTTACTCTAGGACAGGGGTTCGGGGCGGGGAGCTGTTTTTT
TRBV6-6,14,few,TRBD2,TRBJ2-5,CASSYSASGETQYF,TGTGCCAGCAGTTACTCAGCTAGCGGAGAGACCCAGTACTTC
TRBV7-9,16,few,TRBD2,TRBJ2-5,CASSFHYGGGGETQYF,TGTGCCAGCAGCTTCCACTACGGCGGGGGGGGAGAGACCCAGTACTTC
TRBV5-1,14,many,NA,TRBJ2-1,CASSLESSYNEQFF,TGCGCCAGCAGTCTCGAGAGCTCCTACAATGAGCAGTTCTTC
TRBV27,17,few,TRBD1,TRBJ1-1,CASSLRPGQGIKTEAFF,TGTGCCAGCAGTTTAAGGCCGGGACAGGGCATCAAGACTGAAGCTTTCTTT
TRBV11-3,15,many,NA,TRBJ2-4,CASSLGLGQENIQYF,TGTGCCAGCAGCTTAGGGCTCGGGCAGGAAAACATTCAGTACTTC
TRBV11-2,13,many,NA,TRBJ2-2,CASSRDLTGELFF,TGTGCCAGCAGCCGCGACCTCACCGGGGAGCTGTTTTTT
TRBV7-2,16,NA,NA,TRBJ1-6,CASSLVPGEAYSPLHF,TGTGCCAGCAGCTTAGTGCCAGGGGAGGCGTATTCACCCCTCCACTTT
TRBV19,14,NA,TRBD1,TRBJ1-6,CASSMGQPNSPLHF,TGTGCCAGTAGTATGGGACAGCCAAATTCACCCCTCCACTTT
TRBV4-1,15,few,NA,TRBJ2-7,CASSQDWSGPPGQYF,TGCGCCAGCAGCCAAGATTGGTCAGGGCCCCCAGGGCAGTACTTC
TRBV7-9,14,many,TRBD1,TRBJ2-1,CASSSGQGYNEQFF,TGTGCCAGCAGCTCGGGACAGGGGTACAATGAGCAGTTCTTC
TRBV6-1,14,many,NA,TRBJ1-3,CASSVQGIGDTIYF,TGTGCCAGCAGTGTCCAGGGGATAGGCGACACCATATATTTT
TRBV28,15,many,NA,TRBJ2-3,CASSSRGSTTDTQYF,TGTGCCAGCAGTTCAAGGGGCAGCACCACAGATACGCAGTATTTT
TRBV7-9,13,NA,NA,TRBJ2-4,CASSPTGRDIQYF,TGTGCCAGCAGTCCGACAGGGAGGGACATTCAGTACTTC
TRBV19,13,NA,TRBD1,TRBJ1-1,CASSSRGLTEAFF,TGTGCCAGTAGCAGCAGGGGGCTTACTGAAGCTTTCTTT
TRBV7-3,15,many,NA,TRBJ2-7,CASSLGPDGGYEQYF,TGTGCCAGCAGCTTAGGCCCCGACGGAGGCTACGAGCAGTACTTC
TRBV28,14,NA,TRBD1,TRBJ1-1,CASSSDRAPGEAFF,TGTGCCAGCAGTTCCGACAGGGCCCCCGGTGAAGCTTTCTTT
TRBV28,15,many,TRBD2,TRBJ2-3,CASGLAGGSTDTQYF,TGTGCCAGCGGGTTAGCGGGGGGGTCTACAGATACGCAGTATTTT
TRBV7-8,16,few,NA,TRBJ1-6,CASSFDSLTPNSPLHF,TGTGCCAGCAGCTTCGACAGCCTAACCCCGAATTCACCCCTCCACTTT